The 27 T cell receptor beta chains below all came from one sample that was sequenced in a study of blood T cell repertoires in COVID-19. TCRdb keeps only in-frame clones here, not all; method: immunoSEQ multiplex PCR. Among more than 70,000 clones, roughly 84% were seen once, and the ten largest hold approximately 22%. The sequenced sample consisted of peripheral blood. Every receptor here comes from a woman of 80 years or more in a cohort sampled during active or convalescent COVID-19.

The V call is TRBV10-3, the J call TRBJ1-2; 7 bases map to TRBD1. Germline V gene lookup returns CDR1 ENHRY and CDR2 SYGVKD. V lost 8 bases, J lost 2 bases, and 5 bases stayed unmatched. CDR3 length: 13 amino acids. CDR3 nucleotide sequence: TGTGCCATCGCGACAGGGTCGAACTATGGCTACACCTTC. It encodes CAIATGSNYGYTF.

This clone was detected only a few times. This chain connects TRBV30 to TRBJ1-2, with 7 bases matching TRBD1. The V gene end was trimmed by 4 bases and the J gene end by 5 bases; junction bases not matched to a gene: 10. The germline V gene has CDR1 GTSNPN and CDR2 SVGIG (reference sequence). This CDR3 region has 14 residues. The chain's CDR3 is CAWTFRQGRYGYTF. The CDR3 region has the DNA TGTGCCTGGACCTTTCGACAGGGACGGTATGGCTACACCTTC.

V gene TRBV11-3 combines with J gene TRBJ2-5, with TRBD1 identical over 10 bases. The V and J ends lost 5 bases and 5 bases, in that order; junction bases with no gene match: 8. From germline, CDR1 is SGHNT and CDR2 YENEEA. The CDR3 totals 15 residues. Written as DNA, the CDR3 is TGTGCCAGCAGCCCGCCGGGACAGGGGAGGGAGACCCAGTACTTC. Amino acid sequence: CASSPPGQGRETQYF. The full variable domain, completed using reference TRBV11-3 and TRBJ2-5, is EAGVVQSPRYKIIEKKQPVAFWCNPISGHNTLYWYLQNLGQGPELLIRYENEEAVDDSQLPKDRFSAERLKGVDSTLKIQPAELGDSAVYLCASSPPGQGRETQYFGPGTRLLVL.

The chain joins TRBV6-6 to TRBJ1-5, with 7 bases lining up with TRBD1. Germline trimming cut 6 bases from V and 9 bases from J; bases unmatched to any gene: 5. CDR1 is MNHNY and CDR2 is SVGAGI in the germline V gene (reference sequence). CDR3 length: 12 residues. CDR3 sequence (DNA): TGTGCCAGCAGAGAGGACAGGCTGCCCCAGCATTTT. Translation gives CASREDRLPQHF.

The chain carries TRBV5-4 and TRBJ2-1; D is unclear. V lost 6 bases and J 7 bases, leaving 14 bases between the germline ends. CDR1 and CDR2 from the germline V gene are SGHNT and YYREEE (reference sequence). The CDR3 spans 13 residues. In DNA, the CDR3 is TGTGCCAGCAAACTATACTCGAGGAATGAGCAGTTCTTC. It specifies CASKLYSRNEQFF.

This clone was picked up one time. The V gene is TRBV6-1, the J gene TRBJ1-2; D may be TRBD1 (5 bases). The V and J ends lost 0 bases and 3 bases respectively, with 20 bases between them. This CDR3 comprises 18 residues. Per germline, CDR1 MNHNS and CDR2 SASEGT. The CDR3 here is CASSEAGRGHRGDYGYTF. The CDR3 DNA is TGTGCCAGCAGTGAAGCTGGGAGGGGCCATCGGGGAGACTATGGCTACACCTTC.

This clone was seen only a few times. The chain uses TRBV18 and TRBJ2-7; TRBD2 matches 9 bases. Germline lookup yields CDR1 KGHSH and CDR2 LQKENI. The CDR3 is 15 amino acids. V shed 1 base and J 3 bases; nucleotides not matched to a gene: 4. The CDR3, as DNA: TGTGCCAGCTCACCACGCGGGAGGGCCCTCTACGAGCAGTACGTC. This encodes CASSPRGRALYEQYV.

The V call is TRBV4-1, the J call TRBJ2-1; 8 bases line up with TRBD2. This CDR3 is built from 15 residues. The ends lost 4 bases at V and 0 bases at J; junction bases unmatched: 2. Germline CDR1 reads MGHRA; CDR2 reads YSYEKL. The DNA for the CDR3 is TGCGCCAGCAGCCCCAGCGGGAGCTCCTACAATGAGCAGTTCTTC. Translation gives CASSPSGSSYNEQFF.

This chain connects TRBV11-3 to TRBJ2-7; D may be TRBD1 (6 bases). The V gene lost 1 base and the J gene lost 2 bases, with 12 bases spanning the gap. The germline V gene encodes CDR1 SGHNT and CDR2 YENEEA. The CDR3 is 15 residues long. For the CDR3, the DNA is TGTGCCAGCAGCTTAGGCCCAGGGGAAGCCTACGAGCAGTACGTC. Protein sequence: CASSLGPGEAYEQYV.

CDR3 residues: CASSSPTSEQYNEQFF. DNA of the CDR3: TGTGCCAGCAGCTCCCCGACTAGCGAGCAATACAATGAGCAGTTCTTC. The rearrangement links TRBV5-4 to TRBJ2-1; 8 positions agree with TRBD2. CDR1 and CDR2 from the germline V gene are SGHNT and YYREEE (reference sequence). The CDR3 extends over 16 amino acids. V shed 3 bases, J shed 4 bases, and the junction held 9 bases outside the gene matches.

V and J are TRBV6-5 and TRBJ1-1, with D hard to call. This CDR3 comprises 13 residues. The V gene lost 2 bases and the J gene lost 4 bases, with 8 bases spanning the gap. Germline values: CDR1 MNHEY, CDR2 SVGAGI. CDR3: CASSYPTGTEAFF. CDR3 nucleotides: TGTGCCAGCAGTTACCCTACGGGCACTGAAGCTTTCTTT.

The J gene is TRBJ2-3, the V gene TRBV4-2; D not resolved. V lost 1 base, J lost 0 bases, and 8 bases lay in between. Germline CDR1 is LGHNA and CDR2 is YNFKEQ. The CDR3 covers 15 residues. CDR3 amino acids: CASSQAGSSTDTQYF. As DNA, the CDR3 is TGTGCCAGCAGCCAAGCGGGTTCTAGCACAGATACGCAGTATTTT.

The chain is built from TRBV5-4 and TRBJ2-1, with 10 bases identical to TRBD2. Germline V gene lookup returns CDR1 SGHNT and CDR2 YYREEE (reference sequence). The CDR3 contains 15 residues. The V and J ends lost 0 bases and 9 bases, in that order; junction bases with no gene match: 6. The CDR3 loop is CASSLEAGGLAEQFF. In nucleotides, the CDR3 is TGTGCCAGCAGCTTGGAAGCGGGAGGGCTTGCTGAGCAGTTCTTC.

The CDR3 region is CASRYTTDSGNTIYF. CDR3 bases: TGTGCCAGCAGATATACGACAGACTCTGGAAACACCATATATTTT. The rearrangement uses TRBV6-5 and TRBJ1-3, with a tentative D call TRBD1 (5 bases). V lost 6 bases and J 0 bases, leaving 12 bases between the germline ends. CDR3 length equals 15 residues. In germline, CDR1 is MNHEY, CDR2 SVGAGI.

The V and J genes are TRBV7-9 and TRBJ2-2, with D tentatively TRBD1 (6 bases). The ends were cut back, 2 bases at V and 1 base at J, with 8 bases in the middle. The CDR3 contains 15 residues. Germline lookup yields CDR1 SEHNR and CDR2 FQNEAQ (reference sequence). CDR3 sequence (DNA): TGTGCCAGCAGCTTAAGAGGGGGGAACACCGGGGAGCTGTTTTTT. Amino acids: CASSLRGGNTGELFF.

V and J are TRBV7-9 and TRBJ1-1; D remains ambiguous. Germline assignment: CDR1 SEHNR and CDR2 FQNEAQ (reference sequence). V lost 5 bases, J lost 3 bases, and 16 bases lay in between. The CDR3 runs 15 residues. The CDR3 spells CASSPPGRADTEAFF. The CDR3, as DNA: TGTGCCAGCAGCCCCCCCGGGAGGGCGGACACTGAAGCTTTCTTT.

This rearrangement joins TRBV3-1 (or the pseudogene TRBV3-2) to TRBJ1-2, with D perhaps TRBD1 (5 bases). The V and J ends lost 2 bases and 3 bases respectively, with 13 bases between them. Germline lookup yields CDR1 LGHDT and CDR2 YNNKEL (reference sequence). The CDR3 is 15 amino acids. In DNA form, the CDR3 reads TGTGCCAGCAGCCAAATCCCGACAGCCTACTATGGCTACACCTTC. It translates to CASSQIPTAYYGYTF.

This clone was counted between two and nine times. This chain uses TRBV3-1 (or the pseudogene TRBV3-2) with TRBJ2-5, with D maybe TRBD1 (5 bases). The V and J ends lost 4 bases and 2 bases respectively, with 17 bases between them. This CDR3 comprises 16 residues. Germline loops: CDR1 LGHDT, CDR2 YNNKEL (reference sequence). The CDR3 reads CASSLWGSGGQETQYF. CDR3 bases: TGTGCCAGCAGCCTTTGGGGCTCAGGCGGACAAGAGACCCAGTACTTC.

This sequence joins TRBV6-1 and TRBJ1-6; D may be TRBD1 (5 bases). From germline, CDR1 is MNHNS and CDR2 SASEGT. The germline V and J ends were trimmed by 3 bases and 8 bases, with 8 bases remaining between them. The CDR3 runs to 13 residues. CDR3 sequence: CASSDGGYSPLHF. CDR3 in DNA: TGTGCCAGCAGTGACGGGGGGTATTCACCCCTCCACTTT.

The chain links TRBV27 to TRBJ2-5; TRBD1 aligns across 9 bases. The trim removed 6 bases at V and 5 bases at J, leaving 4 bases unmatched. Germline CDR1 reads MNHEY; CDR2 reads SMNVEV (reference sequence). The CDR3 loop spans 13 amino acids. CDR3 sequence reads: CASRQGALETQYF. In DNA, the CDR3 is TGTGCCAGCAGACAGGGGGCTCTGGAGACCCAGTACTTC.

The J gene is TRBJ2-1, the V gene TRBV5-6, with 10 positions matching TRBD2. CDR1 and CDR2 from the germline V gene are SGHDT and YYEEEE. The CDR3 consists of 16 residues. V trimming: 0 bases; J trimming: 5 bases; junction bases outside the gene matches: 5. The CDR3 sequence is CASSLDSGRINNEQFF. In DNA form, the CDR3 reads TGTGCCAGCAGCTTGGATAGCGGGAGGATTAACAATGAGCAGTTCTTC.

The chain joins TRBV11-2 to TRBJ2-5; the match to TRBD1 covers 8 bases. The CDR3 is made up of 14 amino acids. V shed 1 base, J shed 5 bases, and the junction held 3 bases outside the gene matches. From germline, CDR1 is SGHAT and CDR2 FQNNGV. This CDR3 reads CASSLGTGRETQYF. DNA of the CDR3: TGTGCCAGCAGCTTAGGGACAGGGCGGGAGACCCAGTACTTC.

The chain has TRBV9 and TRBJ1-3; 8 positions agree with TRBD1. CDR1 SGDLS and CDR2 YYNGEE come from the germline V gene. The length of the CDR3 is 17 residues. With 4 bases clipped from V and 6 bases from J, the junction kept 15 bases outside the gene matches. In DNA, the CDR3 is TGTGCCAGCAGCCCCCGAGTCGGACAGGGCGAGGCAAACACCATATATTTT. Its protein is CASSPRVGQGEANTIYF. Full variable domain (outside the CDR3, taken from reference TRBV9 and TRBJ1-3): DSGVTQTPKHLITATGQRVTLRCSPRSGDLSVYWYQQSLDQGLQFLIQYYNGEERAKGNILERFSAQQFPDLHSELNLSSLELGDSALYFCASSPRVGQGEANTIYFGEGSWLTVV.

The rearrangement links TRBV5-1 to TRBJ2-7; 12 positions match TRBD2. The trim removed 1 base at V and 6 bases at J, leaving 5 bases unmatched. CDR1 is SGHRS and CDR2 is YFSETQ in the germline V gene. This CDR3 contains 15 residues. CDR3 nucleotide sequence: TGCGCCAGCAGCTTGAGCGCACTAGCGGGAGGCGAGCAGTACTTC. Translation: CASSLSALAGGEQYF.

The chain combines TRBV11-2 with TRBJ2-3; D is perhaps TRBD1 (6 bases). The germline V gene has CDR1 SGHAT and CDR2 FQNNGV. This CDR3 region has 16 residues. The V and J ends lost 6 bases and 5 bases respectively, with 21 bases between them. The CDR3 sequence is CASRKEVGAVLDTQYF. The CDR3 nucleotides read TGTGCCAGCAGAAAGGAAGTGGGGGCTGTACTAGATACGCAGTATTTT.

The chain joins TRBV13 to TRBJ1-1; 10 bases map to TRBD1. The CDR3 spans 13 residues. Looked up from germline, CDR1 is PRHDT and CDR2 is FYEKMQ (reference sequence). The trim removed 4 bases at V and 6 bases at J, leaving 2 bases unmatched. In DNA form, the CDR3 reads TGTGCCAGCAGCTACGGACAGGGGGCTGAAGCTTTCTTT. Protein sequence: CASSYGQGAEAFF.

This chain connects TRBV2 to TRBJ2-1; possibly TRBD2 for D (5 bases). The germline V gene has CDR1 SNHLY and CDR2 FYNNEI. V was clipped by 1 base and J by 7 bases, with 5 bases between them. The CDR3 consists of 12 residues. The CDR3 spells CASSEGENEQFF. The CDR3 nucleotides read TGTGCCAGCAGTGAAGGGGAGAATGAGCAGTTCTTC.